This entry lists 3 T cell receptor beta chains sequenced from one sample in a study of shared clonotypes between healthy human individuals (dated by TCRdb to about 2020). Library preparation employed the immunoSEQ multiplex PCR assay. Held by TCRdb, this immuneACCESS table contains in-frame sequences only and omits some clones. Under half of the omission traces to an unresolved V gene where checked; the cause of the rest is unknown. The sample table lists about 490,000 clones, 70% to 85% of them with a count of one. Around 12% of the sample rests with the top ten. The sequencing input was PBMCs. The receptors here all came from a woman aged 35 to 49 in good health. Some clones in this sample may be carry-over from other donors' samples.

As to this clone: With a far larger clone one base away, a read error is the likely cause. The chain carries TRBV27 and TRBJ1-3; D not certain. The V gene's germline CDR1 is MNHEY and CDR2 SMNVEV (reference sequence). This CDR3 has 14 residues. CDR3 amino acids: CVSSLSFSGNTIYF. The CDR3 nucleotides are TGTGTCAGCAGTTTATCCTTCTCTGGAAACACCATATATTTT.

The sample holds many counts of this clone. CDR3 sequence: CASSTTQENTGELFF. The CDR3 DNA follows: TGTGCCAGCAGTACCACCCAGGAGAACACCGGGGAGCTGTTTTTT. J is TRBJ2-2 and V is TRBV6-4, with D unclear. Per germline, CDR1 MRHNA and CDR2 SNTAGT. The length of the CDR3 is 15 residues. Trimming removed 5 bases at V and 1 base at J, with 11 bases between.

The chain couples TRBV18 to TRBJ1-2; possibly TRBD1 for D (5 bases). The germline V gene has CDR1 KGHSH and CDR2 LQKENI. Trimming left V 0 bases short and J 6 bases short, with 11 bases between. The CDR3 contains 14 residues. The CDR3 coding sequence is TGTGCCAGCTCACCACCCCCAGGGTCTCATGGCTACACCTTC. This translates into CASSPPPGSHGYTF.